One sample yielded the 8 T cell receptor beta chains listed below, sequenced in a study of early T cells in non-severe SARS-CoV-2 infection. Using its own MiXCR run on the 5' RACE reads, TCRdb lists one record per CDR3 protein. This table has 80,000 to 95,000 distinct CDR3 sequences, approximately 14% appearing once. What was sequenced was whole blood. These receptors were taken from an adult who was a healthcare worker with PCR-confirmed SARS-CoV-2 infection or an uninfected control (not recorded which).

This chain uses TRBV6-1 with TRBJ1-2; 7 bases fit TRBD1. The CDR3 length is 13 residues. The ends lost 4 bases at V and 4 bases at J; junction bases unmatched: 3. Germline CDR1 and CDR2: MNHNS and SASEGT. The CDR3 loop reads CASSAGQLYGYTF. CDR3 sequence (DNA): TGTGCCAGCAGTGCGGGACAGCTCTATGGCTACACCTTC.

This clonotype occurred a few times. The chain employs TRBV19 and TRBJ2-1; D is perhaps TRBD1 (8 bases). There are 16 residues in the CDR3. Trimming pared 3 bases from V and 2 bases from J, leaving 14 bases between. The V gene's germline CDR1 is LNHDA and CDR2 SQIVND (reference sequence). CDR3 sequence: CASSMGGTGPYNEQFF. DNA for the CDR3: TGTGCCAGTAGTATGGGGGGGACAGGACCCTACAATGAGCAGTTCTTC. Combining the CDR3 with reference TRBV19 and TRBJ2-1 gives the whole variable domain DGGITQSPKYLFRKEGQNVTLSCEQNLNHDAMYWYRQDPGQGLRLIYYSQIVNDFQKGDIAEGYSVSREKKESFPLTVTSAQKNPTAFYLCASSMGGTGPYNEQFFGPGTRLTVL.

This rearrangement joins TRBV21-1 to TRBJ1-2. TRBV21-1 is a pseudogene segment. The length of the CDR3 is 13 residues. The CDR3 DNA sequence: TGTGCCAGCAGCAAAGACGGATTCTATGGCTACACCTTC. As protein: CASSKDGFYGYTF.

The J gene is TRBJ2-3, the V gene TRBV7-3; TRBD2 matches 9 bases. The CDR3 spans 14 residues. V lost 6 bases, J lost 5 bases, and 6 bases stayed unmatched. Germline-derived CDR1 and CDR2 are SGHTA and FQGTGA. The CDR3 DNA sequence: TGTGCCAGCAGAAAAGCGGGGGGCATAGATACGCAGTATTTT. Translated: CASRKAGGIDTQYF.

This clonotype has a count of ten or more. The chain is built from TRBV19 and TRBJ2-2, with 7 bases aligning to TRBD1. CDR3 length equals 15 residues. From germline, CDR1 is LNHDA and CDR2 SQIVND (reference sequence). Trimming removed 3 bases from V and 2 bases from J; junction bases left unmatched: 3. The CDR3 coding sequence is TGTGCCAGTAGTATGGGACAGTACAACACCGGGGAGCTGTTTTTT. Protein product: CASSMGQYNTGELFF.

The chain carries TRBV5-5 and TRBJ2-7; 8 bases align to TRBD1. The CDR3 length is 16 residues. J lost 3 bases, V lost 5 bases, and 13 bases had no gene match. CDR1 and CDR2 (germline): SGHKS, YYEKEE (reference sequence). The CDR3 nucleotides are TGTGCCAGCAGGCGTAGACCCGGGACAGGTGACTACGAGCAGTACGTC. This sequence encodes CASRRRPGTGDYEQYV.

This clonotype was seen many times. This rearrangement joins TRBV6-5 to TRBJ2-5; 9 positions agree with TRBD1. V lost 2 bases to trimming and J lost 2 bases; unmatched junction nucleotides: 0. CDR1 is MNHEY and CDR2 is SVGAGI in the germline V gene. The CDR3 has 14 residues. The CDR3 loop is CASSYDRGQETQYF. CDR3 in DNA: TGTGCCAGCAGTTACGACAGGGGGCAAGAGACCCAGTACTTC.

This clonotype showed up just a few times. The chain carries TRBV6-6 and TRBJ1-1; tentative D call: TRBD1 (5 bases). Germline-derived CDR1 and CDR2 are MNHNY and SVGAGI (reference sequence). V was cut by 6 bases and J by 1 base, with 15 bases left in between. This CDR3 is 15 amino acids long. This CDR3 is CASRRGEGSNTEAFF. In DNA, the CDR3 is TGTGCCAGCAGAAGAGGAGAGGGGTCGAACACTGAAGCTTTCTTT.